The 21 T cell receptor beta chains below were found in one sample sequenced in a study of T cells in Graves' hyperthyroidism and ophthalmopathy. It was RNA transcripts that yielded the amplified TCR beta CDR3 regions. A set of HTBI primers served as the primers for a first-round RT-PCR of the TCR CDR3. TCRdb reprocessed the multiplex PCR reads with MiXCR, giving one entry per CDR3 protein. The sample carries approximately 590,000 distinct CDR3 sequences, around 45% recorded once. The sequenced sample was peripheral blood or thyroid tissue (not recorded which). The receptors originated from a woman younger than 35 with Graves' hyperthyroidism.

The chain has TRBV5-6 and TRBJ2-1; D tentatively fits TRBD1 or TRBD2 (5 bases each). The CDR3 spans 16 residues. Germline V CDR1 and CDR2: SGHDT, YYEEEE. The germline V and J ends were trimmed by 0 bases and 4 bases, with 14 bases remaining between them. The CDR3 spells CASSLVPPGPYNEQFF. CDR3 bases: TGTGCCAGCAGCTTGGTTCCACCGGGACCTTACAATGAGCAGTTCTTC.

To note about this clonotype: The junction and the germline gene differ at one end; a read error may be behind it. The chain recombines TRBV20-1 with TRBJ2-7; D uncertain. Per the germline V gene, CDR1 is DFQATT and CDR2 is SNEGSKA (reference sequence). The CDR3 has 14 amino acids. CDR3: CSARDQASIYGQYF. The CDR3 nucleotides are TGCAGTGCTAGAGATCAGGCCAGCATCTACGGGCAGTACTTC.

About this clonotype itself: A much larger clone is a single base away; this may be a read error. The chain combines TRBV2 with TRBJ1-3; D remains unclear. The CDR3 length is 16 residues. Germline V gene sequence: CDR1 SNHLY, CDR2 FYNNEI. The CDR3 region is CAGSLLETVTGNTIYF. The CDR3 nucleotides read TGTGCCGGCAGCCTACTCGAGACTGTAACTGGAAACACCATATATTTT. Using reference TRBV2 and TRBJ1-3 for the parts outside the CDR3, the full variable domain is EPEVTQTPSHQVTQMGQEVILRCVPISNHLYFYWYRQILGQKVEFLVSFYNNEISEKSEIFDDQFSVERPDGSNFTLKIRSTKLEDSAMYFCAGSLLETVTGNTIYFGEGSWLTVV.

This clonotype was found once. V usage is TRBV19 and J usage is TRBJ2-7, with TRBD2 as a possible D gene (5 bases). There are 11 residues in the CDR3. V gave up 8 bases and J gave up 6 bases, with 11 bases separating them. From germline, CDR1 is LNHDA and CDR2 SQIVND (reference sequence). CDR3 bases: TGTGCCAGTGGGGAGTTGCTCGAGCAGTACTTC. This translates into CASGELLEQYF.

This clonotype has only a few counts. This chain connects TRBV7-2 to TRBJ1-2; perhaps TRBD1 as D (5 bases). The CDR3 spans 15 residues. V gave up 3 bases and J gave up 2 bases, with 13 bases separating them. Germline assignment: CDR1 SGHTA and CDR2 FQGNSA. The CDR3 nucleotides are TGTGCCAGCAGCTTGGGGCAGGCGTTAAACTATGGCTACACCTTC. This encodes CASSLGQALNYGYTF.

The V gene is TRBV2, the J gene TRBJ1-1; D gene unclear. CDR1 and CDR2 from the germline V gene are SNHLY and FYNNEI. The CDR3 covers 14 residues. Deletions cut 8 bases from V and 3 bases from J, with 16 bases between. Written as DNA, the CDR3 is TGTGCCAGCTCACCATTCCCTGGGGACACTGAAGCTTTCTTT. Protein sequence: CASSPFPGDTEAFF.

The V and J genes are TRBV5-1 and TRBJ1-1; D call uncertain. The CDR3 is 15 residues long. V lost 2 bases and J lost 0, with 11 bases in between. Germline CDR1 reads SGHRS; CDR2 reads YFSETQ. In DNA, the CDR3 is TGCGCCAGCAGCTTCGATCTACAGCTGAACACTGAAGCTTTCTTT. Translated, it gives CASSFDLQLNTEAFF.

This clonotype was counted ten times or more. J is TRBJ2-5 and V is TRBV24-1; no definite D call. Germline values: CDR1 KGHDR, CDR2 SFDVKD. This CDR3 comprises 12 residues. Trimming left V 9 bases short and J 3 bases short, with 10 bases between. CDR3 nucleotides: TGTGCCACCCAGGATCCGAAAGAGACCCAGTACTTC. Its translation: CATQDPKETQYF.

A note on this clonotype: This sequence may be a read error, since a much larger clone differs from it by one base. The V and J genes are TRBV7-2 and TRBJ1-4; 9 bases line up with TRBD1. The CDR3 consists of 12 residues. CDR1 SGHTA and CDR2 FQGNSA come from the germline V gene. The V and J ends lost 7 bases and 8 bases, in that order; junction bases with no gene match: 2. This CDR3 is CASKGTGEKLFF. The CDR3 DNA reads TGTGCCAGCAAAGGGACAGGGGAAAAACTGTTTTTT.

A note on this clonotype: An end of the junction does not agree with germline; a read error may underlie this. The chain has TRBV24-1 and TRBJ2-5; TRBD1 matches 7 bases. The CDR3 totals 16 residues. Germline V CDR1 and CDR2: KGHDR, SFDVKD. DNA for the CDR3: TGTGCCGCCAGCTCACCCAACAGGGGCCGGAGAGAGACCCAGTACTTC. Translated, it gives CAASSPNRGRRETQYF.

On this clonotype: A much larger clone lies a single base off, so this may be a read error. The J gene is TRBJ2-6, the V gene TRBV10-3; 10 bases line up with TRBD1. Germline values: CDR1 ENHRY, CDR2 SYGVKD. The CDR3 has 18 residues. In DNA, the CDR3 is TGTGCCAGCAGTGATACCACCGGGACAGGGGCCGGGGCCAACGTCCTGACTTTC. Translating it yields CASSDTTGTGAGANVLTF.

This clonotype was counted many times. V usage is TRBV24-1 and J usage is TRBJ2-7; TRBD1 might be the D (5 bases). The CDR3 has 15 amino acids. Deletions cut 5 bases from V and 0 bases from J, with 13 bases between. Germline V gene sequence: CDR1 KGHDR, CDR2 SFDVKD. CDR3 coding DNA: TGTGCCACCAGTGGGAATTTCGACAGCTCCTACGAGCAGTACTTC. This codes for CATSGNFDSSYEQYF.

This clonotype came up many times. The CDR3 DNA follows: TGTGCCATCAGTGAGTTAGGACAGGAGAACACTGAAGCTTTCTTT. Protein sequence: CAISELGQENTEAFF. The chain couples TRBV10-3 to TRBJ1-1, with 7 bases that match TRBD1. The J segment lost 1 base and the V segment lost 1 base, leaving 3 bases of the junction unmatched. Germline loops: CDR1 ENHRY, CDR2 SYGVKD. CDR3 size: 15 residues.

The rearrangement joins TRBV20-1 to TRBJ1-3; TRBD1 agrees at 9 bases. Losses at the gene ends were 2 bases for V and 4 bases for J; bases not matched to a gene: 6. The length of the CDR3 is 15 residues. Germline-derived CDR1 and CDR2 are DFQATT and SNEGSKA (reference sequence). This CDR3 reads CSARFGQGSGNTIYF. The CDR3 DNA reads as TGCAGTGCTAGATTTGGACAGGGGAGCGGAAACACCATATATTTT.

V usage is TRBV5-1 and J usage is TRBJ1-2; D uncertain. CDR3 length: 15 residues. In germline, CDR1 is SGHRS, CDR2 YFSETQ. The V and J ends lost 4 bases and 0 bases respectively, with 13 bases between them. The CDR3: CASSATRGTNYGYTF. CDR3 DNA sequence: TGCGCCAGCAGCGCTACCCGAGGGACTAACTATGGCTACACCTTC.

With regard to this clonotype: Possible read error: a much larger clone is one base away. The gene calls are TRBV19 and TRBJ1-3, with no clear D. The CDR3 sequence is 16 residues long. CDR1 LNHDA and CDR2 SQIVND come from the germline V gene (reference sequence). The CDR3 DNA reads TGTGCCAGCAGCGTAGTTCACACTGTCTCTGGAAGCACCATATATTTT. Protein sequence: CASSVVHTVSGSTIYF.

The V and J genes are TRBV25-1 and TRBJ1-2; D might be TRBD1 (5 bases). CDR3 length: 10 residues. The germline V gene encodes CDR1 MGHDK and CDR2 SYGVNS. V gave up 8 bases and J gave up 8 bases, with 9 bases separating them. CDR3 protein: CASWTRGYTF. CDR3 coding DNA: TGTGCCAGCTGGACACGAGGCTACACCTTC.

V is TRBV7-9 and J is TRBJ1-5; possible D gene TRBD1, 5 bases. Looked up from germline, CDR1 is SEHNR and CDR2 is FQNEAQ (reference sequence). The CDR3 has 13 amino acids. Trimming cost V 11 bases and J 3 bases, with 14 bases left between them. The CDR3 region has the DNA TGTGCCTGGAGTAGAGGGGACAATCAGCCCCAGCATTTT. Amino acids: CAWSRGDNQPQHF.

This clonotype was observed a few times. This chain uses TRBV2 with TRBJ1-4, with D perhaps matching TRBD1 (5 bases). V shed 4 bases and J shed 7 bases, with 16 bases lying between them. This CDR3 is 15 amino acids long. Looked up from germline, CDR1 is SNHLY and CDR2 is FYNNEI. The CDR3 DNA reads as TGTGCCAGCAGTGCTAGGGACCGAATTTTTGAAAAACTGTTTTTT. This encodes CASSARDRIFEKLFF.

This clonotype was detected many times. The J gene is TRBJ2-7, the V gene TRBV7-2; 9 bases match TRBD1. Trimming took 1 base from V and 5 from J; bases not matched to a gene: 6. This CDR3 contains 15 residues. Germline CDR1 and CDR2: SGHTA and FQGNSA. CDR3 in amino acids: CASSLVGDRADEQYF. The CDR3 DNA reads TGTGCCAGCAGCTTAGTAGGGGACAGGGCGGACGAGCAGTACTTC.

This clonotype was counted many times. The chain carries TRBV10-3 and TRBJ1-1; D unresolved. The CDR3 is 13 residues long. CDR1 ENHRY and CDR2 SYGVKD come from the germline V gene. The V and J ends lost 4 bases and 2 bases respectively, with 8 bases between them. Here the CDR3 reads CAISGRANTEAFF. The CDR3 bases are TGTGCCATCAGTGGTCGAGCAAACACTGAAGCTTTCTTT.